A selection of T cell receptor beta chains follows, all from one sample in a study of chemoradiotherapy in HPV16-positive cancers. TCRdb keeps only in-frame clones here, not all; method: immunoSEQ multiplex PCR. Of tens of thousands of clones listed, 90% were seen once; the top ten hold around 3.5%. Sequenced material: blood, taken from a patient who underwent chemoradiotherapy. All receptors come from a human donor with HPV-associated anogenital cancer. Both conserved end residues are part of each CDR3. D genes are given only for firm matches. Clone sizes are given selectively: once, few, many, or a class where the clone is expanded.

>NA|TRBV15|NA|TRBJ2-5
TGTGCCACCAGCAGGACAAGGGAGACCCAGTACTTC
CATSRTRETQYF
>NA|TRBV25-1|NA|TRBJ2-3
TGTGCCAGCAGTGACAGGGACACAGATACGCAGTATTTT
CASSDRDTDTQYF
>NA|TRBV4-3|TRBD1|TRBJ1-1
TGCGCCAGCAGCCAAGGACAGGGGGCGAATACTGAAGCTTTCTTT
CASSQGQGANTEAFF
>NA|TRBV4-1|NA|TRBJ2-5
TGCGCCAGCAGCCAAGTGGGAAGGAGTGGGGGCGGCCAAGAGACCCAGTACTTC
CASSQVGRSGGGQETQYF
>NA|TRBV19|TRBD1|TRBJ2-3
TGTGCCAGTAGTGCAACACCGGGACAGGGGACAGATACGCAGTATTTT
CASSATPGQGTDTQYF
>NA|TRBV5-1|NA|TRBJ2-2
TGCGCCAGCAGCTTGCTGCCACAGGGACTGAACACCGGGGAGCTGTTTTTT
CASSLLPQGLNTGELFF
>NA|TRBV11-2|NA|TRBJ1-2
TGTGCCAGCAGCTTAGACAACAGCTTCGATGGCTACACCTTC
CASSLDNSFDGYTF
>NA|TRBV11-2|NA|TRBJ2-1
TGTGCCAGCAGCTTAATGACTCGGACCCCGCCGAGGTTCTTC
CASSLMTRTPPRFF
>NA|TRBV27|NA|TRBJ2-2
TGTGCCAGCAGTTTATATGGCAGGATGAACACCGGGGAGCTGTTTTTT
CASSLYGRMNTGELFF
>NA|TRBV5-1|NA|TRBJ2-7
TGCGCCAGCAGCTTGGCCTTCGGGGGTTCCCACGAGCAGTACTTC
CASSLAFGGSHEQYF
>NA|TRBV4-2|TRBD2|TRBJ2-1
TGTGCCAGCAGCCAAGAGATGGGCGGGGGGGCCAATGAGCAGTTCTTC
CASSQEMGGGANEQFF
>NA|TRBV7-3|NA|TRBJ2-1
TGTGCCAGCAGCCTGTCCCTGGGTGAGCAGTTCTTC
CASSLSLGEQFF
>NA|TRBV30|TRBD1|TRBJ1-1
TGTGCCGGTGGGACAGGGGGCACTGAAGCTTTCTTT
CAGGTGGTEAFF
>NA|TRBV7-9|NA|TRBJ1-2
TGTGCCAGCAGCCCTCCCGGGCAGTTAGTCGGCTACACCTTC
CASSPPGQLVGYTF
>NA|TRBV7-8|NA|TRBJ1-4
TGTGCCAGCACAACCCAGGCGGGGTACGAAAAACTGTTTTTT
CASTTQAGYEKLFF
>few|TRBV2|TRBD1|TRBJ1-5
TGTGCCAGCAGCCCCTGGGACAGTAATCAGCCCCAGCATTTT
CASSPWDSNQPQHF
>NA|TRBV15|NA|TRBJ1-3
TGTGCCACCAGCGCAGGGACTGGAAACACCATATATTTT
CATSAGTGNTIYF
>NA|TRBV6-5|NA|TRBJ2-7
TGTGCCAGCAGTCCTCCCGGGGGCGAGCAGTACTTC
CASSPPGGEQYF
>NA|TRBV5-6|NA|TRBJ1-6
TGTGCCAGCAGCCCCCGGCGGGGGAACTCCTATAATTCACCCCTCCACTTT
CASSPRRGNSYNSPLHF
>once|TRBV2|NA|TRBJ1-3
TGTGCCAGCAGCCTTACAGGGAGCTCTGGAAACACCATATATTTT
CASSLTGSSGNTIYF
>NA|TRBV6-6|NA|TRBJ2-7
TGTGCCAGCAGCCGAGGGGCGGCCTACGAGCAGTACTTC
CASSRGAAYEQYF
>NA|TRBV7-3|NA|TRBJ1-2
TGTGCCAGCAGCCCCTCGACAGGATATGGCTACACCTTC
CASSPSTGYGYTF
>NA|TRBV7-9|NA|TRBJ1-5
TGTGCCAGCAGCTTAGCCCCGGGACATAGGAATCAGCCCCAGCATTTT
CASSLAPGHRNQPQHF
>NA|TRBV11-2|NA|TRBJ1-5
TGTGCCAGCAGCCCCAGGGGTTCACAGCCCCAGCATTTT
CASSPRGSQPQHF
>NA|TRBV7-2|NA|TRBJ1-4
TGTGCCAGCAGCCGGGGAGCAGGGAGAGAAAAACTGTTTTTT
CASSRGAGREKLFF